This T cell receptor beta chain stems from a study of post-analysis software for immune sequencing data. Across the study: The disease courses covered relapsing-remitting, secondary progressive and progressive-relapsing multiple sclerosis.

Regarding the study as a whole: F measure grouped same-batch samples tightly together. Controls had lower frequencies than patients of a few TRBV segments, which included TRBV5-6, TRBV5-1 and TRBV20-1.

With regard to this clonotype: Its matching antigen is unknown. One end of the junction varies from germline; a read error may be responsible.

CDR1 is MNHEY, CDR2 SVGAGI, per germline. This CDR3 has 16 residues. TCR beta libraries were prepared from cDNA with unique molecular identifiers. Starting from about 1 to 10 million T cells, the study yielded about 500,000 cDNA molecules. TCRdb analysed the PCR reads with MiXCR anew, one entry per CDR3 protein. In the table there are about 810,000 distinct CDR3 sequences, about 50% of which are singletons. The sample was blood. This clonotype was obtained from a girl between 10 and 17 years old with multiple sclerosis. The genes are TRBV6-5 and TRBJ1-2, with 8 bases that match TRBD1. The CDR3 nucleotides read TGTGCCAGCAGTGACTCCGGGACAGGATCGTATAGCGGCTACACCTTC. Translation: CASSDSGTGSYSGYTF.